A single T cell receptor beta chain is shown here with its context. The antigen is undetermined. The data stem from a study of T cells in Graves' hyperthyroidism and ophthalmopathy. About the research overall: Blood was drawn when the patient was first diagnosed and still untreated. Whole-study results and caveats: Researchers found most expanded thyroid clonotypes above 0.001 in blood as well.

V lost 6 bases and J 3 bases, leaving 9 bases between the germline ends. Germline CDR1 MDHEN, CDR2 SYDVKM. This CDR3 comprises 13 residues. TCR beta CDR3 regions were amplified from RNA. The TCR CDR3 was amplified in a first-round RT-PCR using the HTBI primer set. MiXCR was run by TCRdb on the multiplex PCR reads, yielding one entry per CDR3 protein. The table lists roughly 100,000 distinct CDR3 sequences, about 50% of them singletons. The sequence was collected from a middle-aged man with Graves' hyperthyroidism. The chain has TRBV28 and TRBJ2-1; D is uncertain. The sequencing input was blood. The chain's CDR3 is CASSRTFYNEQFF. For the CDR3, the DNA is TGTGCCAGCAGCAGGACCTTCTACAATGAGCAGTTCTTC.